This T cell receptor beta chain was sequenced in a study of T-cell memory formation after mild COVID-19. Comment on this clonotype: The antigen remains unidentified.

The CDR3 runs to 13 residues. Trimming stripped 5 bases from V and 7 bases from J, with 12 bases between. Germline CDR1 is SEHNR and CDR2 is FQNEAQ (reference sequence). Findings and limits, study-wide: Contracting CD4+ clones were located mainly in CM and EM, and CD8+ clones in EMRA. The SARS-CoV-2 specificity of second-wave clones reaching peak at day 37 remained unverified. Day 15 to 85 contracting clones showed balanced CD4/CD8; later expanders leaned CD4+.

TCRdb re-derived calls from the 5' RACE reads in MiXCR, one entry per CDR3 protein. The sample lists about 120,000 distinct CDR3 sequences, about 15% occurring once. The rearrangement links TRBV7-9 to TRBJ2-1, with unresolved D. The receptor comes from an adult woman who had mild COVID-19 (a few samples of this study predate the infection). Cell type and time point are not known. Material for sequencing was PBMCs or a T cell subset sorted from them (not recorded which). Written as DNA, the CDR3 is TGTGCCAGCAGCCCCGGAACAGCGAATGAGCAGTTCTTC. This codes for CASSPGTANEQFF.